The 6 T cell receptor beta chains listed next were all sequenced from one sample in a study of blood T cell repertoires in COVID-19. The protocol was immunoSEQ multiplex PCR, while the TCRdb copy is restricted to in-frame clones and leaves out a portion. The table shows around 110,000 clones, with approximately 90% occurring only once. Sequencing was carried out using peripheral blood. The receptors were sampled from a man in his forties or fifties with active or convalescent COVID-19.

The J gene is TRBJ2-1, the V gene TRBV6-6; perhaps TRBD1 as D (6 bases). CDR1 and CDR2 (germline): MNHNY, SVGAGI (reference sequence). V lost 8 bases, J lost 1 base, and 12 bases lay in between. The CDR3 has 14 residues. CDR3 DNA: TGTGCCAGCGATCCCAGGGGTTCCTACAATGAGCAGTTCTTC. Translating gives CASDPRGSYNEQFF.

This clone has a handful of counts. The chain links TRBV6-4 to TRBJ1-2; D not resolved. This CDR3 region has 16 residues. V lost 0 bases and J lost 0, with 11 bases in between. Germline CDR1 is MRHNA and CDR2 is SNTAGT. This chain's CDR3 is CASSDSIGGTNYGYTF. In nucleotides, the CDR3 is TGTGCCAGCAGTGACTCCATTGGAGGTACTAACTATGGCTACACCTTC.

V usage is TRBV30 and J usage is TRBJ1-2, with a tentative D call TRBD1 (5 bases). The V and J ends lost 2 bases and 1 base respectively, with 14 bases between them. CDR1 is GTSNPN, CDR2 SVGIG, per germline (reference sequence). This CDR3 region has 15 residues. CDR3 nucleotides: TGTGCCTGGAGTCGTGCCGCAGGGATTAACTATGGCTACACCTTC. Translated: CAWSRAAGINYGYTF.

The V call is TRBV4-3, the J call TRBJ2-5; TRBD1 might be the D (5 bases). Between the trimmed V and J ends, which lost 0 bases and 4 bases, there was a span of 12 bases. The V gene's germline CDR1 is LGHNA and CDR2 YSLEER. CDR3 size: 15 residues. The CDR3 sequence: CASSQEDSGRETQYF. The CDR3 coding sequence is TGCGCCAGCAGCCAAGAAGACAGTGGCCGAGAGACCCAGTACTTC.

V is TRBV11-2 and J is TRBJ2-3, with 9 bases that match TRBD2. The CDR3 extends over 20 amino acids. The germline V gene encodes CDR1 SGHAT and CDR2 FQNNGV. The junction had 16 bases not matched to a gene; V was cut back by 0 bases and J by 3 bases. The CDR3 coding sequence is TGTGCCAGCAGCTTAGATTTCTATGGGGCGGGAGGGCCATTGACAGATACGCAGTATTTT. Its protein is CASSLDFYGAGGPLTDTQYF.

This chain joins TRBV28 and TRBJ2-1; 8 bases agree with TRBD2. CDR3 length: 15 residues. J gave up 4 bases and V 7 bases, and 9 bases lay outside the gene matches. CDR1 is MDHEN, CDR2 SYDVKM, per germline. The CDR3 nucleotides are TGTGCCAGCATCAACGGGGGGGAGGGTTACAATGAGCAGTTCTTC. The encoded protein is CASINGGEGYNEQFF. The entire variable domain, with the rest obtained from reference TRBV28 and TRBJ2-1, is as follows: DVKVTQSSRYLVKRTGEKVFLECVQDMDHENMFWYRQDPGLGLRLIYFSYDVKMKEKGDIPEGYSVSREKKERFSLILESASTNQTSMYLCASINGGEGYNEQFFGPGTRLTVL.